The clone carrying this T cell receptor beta chain has a count of ten or more. This sample was taken from a study of spatial heterogeneity in lung cancer. CDR3 length equals 16 residues. Time point defined: sample taken at primary tumor resection. Unsorted whole RNA samples from tumor, nontumor lung or frozen PBMC were sequenced. TCRdb re-derived calls from the 5' RACE reads in MiXCR, one entry per CDR3 protein. Here the sample spans tens of thousands of distinct CDR3 sequences, roughly 5.2% being singletons. The receptor comes from a male donor with early-stage non-small cell lung cancer. Sequenced material: PBMCs, taken at surgery. The genes are TRBV21-1 and TRBJ1-2; the listed D gene, TRBD1, was not tested against the DNA. TRBV21-1 is deemed a pseudogene. The DNA of the CDR3 is TGTGCCAGCAGTCTTTGGACAGGGGATGTTGGCTATGGCTACACCTTC. Translated: CASSLWTGDVGYGYTF.